This T cell receptor (beta chain) was recorded in a study of blood T cell repertoires in COVID-19. Study background: Italy, Spain and the United States were the sources of the convalescent and acute COVID-19 samples. PBMCs, B-cell-depleted T cells, or T cells provided the cDNA or gDNA that made up the material.

Methods used by the authors: Cell counts per sample came from amplifying reference gene primers. Repertoires were generated with immunoSEQ multiplex PCR, while TCRdb's copy carries only in-frame clones and drops some. That table gives V, J and clone size, and the DNA gave D and trimming. The sample includes 300,000 to 350,000 clones, around nine tenths of them seen just once. In the 2 weeks before study entry, exposed participants met a COVID-19 case, which was PCR-confirmed or clinician-diagnosed. CDR3 length equals 15 residues. V lost 4 bases, J lost 1 base, and 7 bases stayed unmatched. Germline V gives CDR1 SGHRS, CDR2 YFSETQ.

The sequence derives from a woman in her twenties or thirties who had been exposed to COVID-19. Material for sequencing was PBMCs or T cells enriched from blood (not recorded which). The rearrangement uses TRBV5-1 and TRBJ1-1, with 7 bases aligning to TRBD1. The CDR3 DNA follows: TGCGCCAGCAGCAATGAACAGGGGAAGAACACTGAAGCTTTCTTT. This encodes CASSNEQGKNTEAFF.